This T cell receptor beta chain was found in a study of regulatory T cells in long-lasting Graves disease. CDR3 regions were amplified by Arm-PCR using iRepertoire HTBI primers to build TCR beta libraries. TCRdb re-derived calls from the multiplex PCR reads in MiXCR, one entry per CDR3 protein. The data contain about 400,000 distinct CDR3 sequences, 15% of them singletons. The CDR3 runs to 11 residues. With 6 bases removed from V and 0 bases from J, the gap between germline ends came to 2 bases. In this sample, this clonotype turned up many times. Time point defined: newly diagnosed GD, antithyroid drugs for less than 3 months. From PBMCs, RNA was extracted and then used to make the TCR library. This same sample was also part of a study on T cells in Graves' hyperthyroidism and ophthalmopathy.

The clonotype originates from a woman aged 40 to 50 with Graves disease. The chain carries TRBV12-3 or TRBV12-4 and TRBJ1-1; no definite D call. The material sequenced was peripheral blood mononuclear cells (PBMCs), taken at new diagnosis, from a patient treated with antithyroid drugs. The CDR3 sequence: CASRVNTEAFF. The CDR3 coding sequence is TGTGCCAGCAGGGTGAACACTGAAGCTTTCTTT.